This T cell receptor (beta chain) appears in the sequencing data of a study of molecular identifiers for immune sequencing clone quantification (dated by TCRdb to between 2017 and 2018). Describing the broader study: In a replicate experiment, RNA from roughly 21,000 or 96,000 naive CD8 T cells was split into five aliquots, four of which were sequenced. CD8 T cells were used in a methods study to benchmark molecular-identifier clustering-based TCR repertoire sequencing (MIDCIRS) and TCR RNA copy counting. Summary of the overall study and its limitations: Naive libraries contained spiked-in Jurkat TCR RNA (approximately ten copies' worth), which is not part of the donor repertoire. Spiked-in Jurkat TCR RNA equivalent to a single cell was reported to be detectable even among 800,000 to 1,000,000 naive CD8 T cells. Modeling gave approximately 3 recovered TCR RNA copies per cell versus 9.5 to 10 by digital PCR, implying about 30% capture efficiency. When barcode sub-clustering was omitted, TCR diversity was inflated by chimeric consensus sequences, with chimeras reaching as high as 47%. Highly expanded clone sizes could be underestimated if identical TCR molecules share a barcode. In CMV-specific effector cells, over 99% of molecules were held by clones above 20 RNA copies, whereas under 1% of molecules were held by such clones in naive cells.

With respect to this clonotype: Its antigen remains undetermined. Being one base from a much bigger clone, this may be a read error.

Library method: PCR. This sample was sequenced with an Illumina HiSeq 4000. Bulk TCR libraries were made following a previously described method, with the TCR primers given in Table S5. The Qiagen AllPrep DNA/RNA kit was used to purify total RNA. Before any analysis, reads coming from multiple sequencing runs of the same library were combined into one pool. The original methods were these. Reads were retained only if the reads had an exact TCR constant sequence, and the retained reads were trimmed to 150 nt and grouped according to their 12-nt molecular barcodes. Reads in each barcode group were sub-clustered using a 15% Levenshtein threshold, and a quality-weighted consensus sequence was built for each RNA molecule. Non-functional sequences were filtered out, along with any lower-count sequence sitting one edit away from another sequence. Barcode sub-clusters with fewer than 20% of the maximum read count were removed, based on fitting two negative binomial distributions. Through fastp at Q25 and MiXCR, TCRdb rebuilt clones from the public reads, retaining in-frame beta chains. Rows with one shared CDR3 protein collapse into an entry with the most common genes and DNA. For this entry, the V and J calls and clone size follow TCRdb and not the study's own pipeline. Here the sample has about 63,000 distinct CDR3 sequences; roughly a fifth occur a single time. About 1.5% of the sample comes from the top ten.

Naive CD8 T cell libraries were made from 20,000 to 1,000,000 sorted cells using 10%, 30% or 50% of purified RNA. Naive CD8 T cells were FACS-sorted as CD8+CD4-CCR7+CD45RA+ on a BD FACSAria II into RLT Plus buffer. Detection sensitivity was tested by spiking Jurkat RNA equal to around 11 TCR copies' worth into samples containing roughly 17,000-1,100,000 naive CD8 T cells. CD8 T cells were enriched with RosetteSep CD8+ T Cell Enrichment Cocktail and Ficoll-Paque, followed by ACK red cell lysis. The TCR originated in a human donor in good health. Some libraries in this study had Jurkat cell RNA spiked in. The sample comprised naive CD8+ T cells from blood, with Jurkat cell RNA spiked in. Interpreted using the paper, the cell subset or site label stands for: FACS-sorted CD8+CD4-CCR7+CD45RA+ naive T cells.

The DNA is as follows: TGTGCCAGCAGTGTACGGACAGGGGGCGGCTCTAATGGCTACACCTTC. This gives the protein CASSVRTGGGSNGYTF. This sequence uses TRBV28 and TRBJ1-2, with 11 junctional bases fitting TRBD1. The germline V and J ends show losses of 5 bases and 6 bases respectively, and no gene match explains 11 bases of the junction. The CDR3 starts with the cysteine, ends with the phenylalanine, and has 16 residues. The CDR3 DNA has 48 bases and is translated from base 1. The germline V gene provides CDR1 MDHEN and CDR2 SYDVKM.